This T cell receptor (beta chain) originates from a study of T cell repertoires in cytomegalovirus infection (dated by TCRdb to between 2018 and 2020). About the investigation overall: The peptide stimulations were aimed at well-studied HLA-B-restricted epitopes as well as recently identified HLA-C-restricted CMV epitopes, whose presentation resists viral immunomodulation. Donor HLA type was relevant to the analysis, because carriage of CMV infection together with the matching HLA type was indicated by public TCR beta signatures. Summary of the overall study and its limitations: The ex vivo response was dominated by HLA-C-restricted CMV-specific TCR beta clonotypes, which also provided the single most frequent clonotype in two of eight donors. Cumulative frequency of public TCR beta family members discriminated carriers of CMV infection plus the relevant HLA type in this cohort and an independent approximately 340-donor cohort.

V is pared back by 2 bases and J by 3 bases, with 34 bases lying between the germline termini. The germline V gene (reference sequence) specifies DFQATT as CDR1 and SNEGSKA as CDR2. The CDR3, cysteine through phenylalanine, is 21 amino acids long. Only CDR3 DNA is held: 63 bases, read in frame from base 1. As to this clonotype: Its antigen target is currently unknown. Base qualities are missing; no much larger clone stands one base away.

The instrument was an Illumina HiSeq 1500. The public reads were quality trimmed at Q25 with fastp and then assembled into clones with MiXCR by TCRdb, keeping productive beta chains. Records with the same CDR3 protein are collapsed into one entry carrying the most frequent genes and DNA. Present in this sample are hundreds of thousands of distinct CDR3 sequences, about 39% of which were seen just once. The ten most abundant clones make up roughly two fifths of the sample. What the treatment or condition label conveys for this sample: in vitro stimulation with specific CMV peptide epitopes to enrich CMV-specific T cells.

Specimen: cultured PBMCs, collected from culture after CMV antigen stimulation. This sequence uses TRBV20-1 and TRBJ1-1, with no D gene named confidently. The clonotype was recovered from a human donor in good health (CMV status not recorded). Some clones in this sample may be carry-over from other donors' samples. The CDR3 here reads CSARIADGPNQRTWRDTEAFF. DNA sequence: TGCAGTGCTAGAATAGCGGACGGACCTAACCAAAGGACCTGGCGGGACACTGAAGCTTTCTTT.